This entry lists 14 T cell receptor beta chains sequenced from one sample in a study of blood T cell repertoires in COVID-19. Generated by immunoSEQ multiplex PCR, the TCRdb table keeps only in-frame clones and is missing some. The sample comprises under 300,000 clones, roughly 84% of which are singletons, and over 1.5% rests with the top ten. Sequenced material: peripheral blood. The receptor source for this set is a woman between 35 and 50 years old who had recovered from COVID-19.

The J gene is TRBJ1-4, the V gene TRBV2; maybe TRBD1 (6 bases). The CDR3 sequence is 13 residues long. V gave up 8 bases and J gave up 11 bases, with 18 bases separating them. Germline V gene lookup returns CDR1 SNHLY and CDR2 FYNNEI. CDR3 bases: TGTGCCAGCCTTATACCGGGGGGCGGGAAACTGTTTTTT. This sequence encodes CASLIPGGGKLFF. The entire variable domain, with the rest obtained from reference TRBV2 and TRBJ1-4, is as follows: EPEVTQTPSHQVTQMGQEVILRCVPISNHLYFYWYRQILGQKVEFLVSFYNNEISEKSEIFDDQFSVERPDGSNFTLKIRSTKLEDSAMYFCASLIPGGGKLFFGSGTQLSVL.

The chain has TRBV24-1 and TRBJ2-2; D perhaps matches TRBD2 (6 bases). V gave up 3 bases and J gave up 5 bases, with 12 bases separating them. The CDR3 loop spans 15 amino acids. The V gene's germline CDR1 is KGHDR and CDR2 SFDVKD. The CDR3 region is CATSDPRRGTGELFF. CDR3 DNA: TGTGCCACCAGTGATCCCCGACGGGGGACCGGGGAGCTGTTTTTT.

This chain links TRBV30 with TRBJ2-7; tentative D call: TRBD1 (6 bases). V lost 1 base, J lost 3 bases, and 16 bases lay in between. Germline CDR1 GTSNPN, CDR2 SVGIG (reference sequence). CDR3 length equals 15 residues. This CDR3 reads CAWSAFRGMNYEQYF. The CDR3 DNA reads TGTGCCTGGAGTGCTTTCAGGGGAATGAACTACGAGCAGTACTTC.

The chain recombines TRBV6-1 with TRBJ1-5; possibly TRBD1 for D (6 bases). V was pared by 0 bases and J by 7 bases, with 13 bases between. Germline V lookup: CDR1 MNHNS, CDR2 SASEGT. The CDR3 is 15 residues long. The CDR3 DNA reads as TGTGCCAGCAGTGAAGCGATCACAGGGACCCAGCCCCAGCATTTT. Protein: CASSEAITGTQPQHF.

V is TRBV29-1 and J is TRBJ2-5; D ambiguous. Germline-derived CDR1 and CDR2 are SQVTM and ANQGSEA. The V gene lost 1 base and the J gene lost 5 bases, with 11 bases spanning the gap. The CDR3 is 13 amino acids. The CDR3 region is CSVEVAIRETQYF. DNA of the CDR3: TGCAGCGTTGAAGTTGCTATTCGGGAGACCCAGTACTTC.

The chain uses TRBV28 and TRBJ1-2, with D tentatively TRBD1 (5 bases). This CDR3 spans 16 amino acids. Germline V lookup: CDR1 MDHEN, CDR2 SYDVKM. The ends were cut back, 2 bases at V and 3 bases at J, with 16 bases in the middle. As DNA, the CDR3 is TGTGCCAGCAGTTTACTTTCAGGGATCGGTCACTATGGCTACACCTTC. Amino acids: CASSLLSGIGHYGYTF.

The chain recombines TRBV11-2 with TRBJ1-1; 9 positions match TRBD1. The trim removed 5 bases at V and 6 bases at J, leaving 7 bases unmatched. The CDR3 extends over 14 amino acids. CDR1 and CDR2 from the germline V gene are SGHAT and FQNNGV. Here the CDR3 DNA reads TGTGCCAGCAGCACGCGACAGGGGGTGGCTGAAGCTTTCTTT. This encodes CASSTRQGVAEAFF.

This chain connects TRBV6-5 to TRBJ1-4; D perhaps matches TRBD1 (6 bases). The germline V and J ends were trimmed by 0 bases and 8 bases, with 13 bases remaining between them. The CDR3 spans 15 residues. From germline, CDR1 is MNHEY and CDR2 SVGAGI. The CDR3 DNA is TGTGCCAGCAGTTACTCGAGGGGGAGAGTCGAAAAACTGTTTTTT. It codes for CASSYSRGRVEKLFF.

The CDR3 bases are TGTGCCAGCAGTCCCTGGACAGGTATCGGCAATCAGCCCCAGCATTTT. As protein: CASSPWTGIGNQPQHF. The chain couples TRBV2 to TRBJ1-5; 7 nucleotides align to TRBD1. The trim removed 5 bases at V and 2 bases at J, leaving 9 bases unmatched. Germline lookup yields CDR1 SNHLY and CDR2 FYNNEI. This CDR3 is built from 16 residues.

The V call is TRBV7-9, the J call TRBJ1-3, with 7 nucleotides matching TRBD1. The CDR3 runs 16 residues. Losses at the gene ends were 6 bases for V and 0 bases for J; bases not matched to a gene: 8. Germline V gene data show CDR1 as SEHNR and CDR2 as FQNEAQ (reference sequence). In DNA form, the CDR3 reads TGTGCCAGCAGTTCCTTAGGGGACAGCTCTGGAAACACCATATATTTT. Residues: CASSSLGDSSGNTIYF.

This sequence joins TRBV11-2 and TRBJ2-1, with D perhaps TRBD1 (7 bases). Trimming pared 5 bases from V and 6 bases from J, leaving 14 bases between. The CDR3 is 14 residues long. Germline V gene sequence: CDR1 SGHAT, CDR2 FQNNGV. DNA of the CDR3: TGTGCCAGCAGCCAGCGACAGGGAGGCAATGAGCAGTTCTTC. Amino acid sequence: CASSQRQGGNEQFF.

The CDR3 nucleotides read TGCAGCGTTGAATCCGGGGGGGAGTATGGCTACACCTTC. Translation gives CSVESGGEYGYTF. The J gene is TRBJ1-2, the V gene TRBV29-1; a possible D gene is TRBD1 (5 bases). The V end was cut by 2 bases, the J end by 5 bases, with 12 bases between. Germline V lookup: CDR1 SQVTM, CDR2 ANQGSEA. There are 13 residues in the CDR3. Filled out from reference TRBV29-1 and TRBJ1-2, the complete variable domain reads SAVISQKPSRDICQRGTSLTIQCQVDSQVTMMFWYRQQPGQSLTLIATANQGSEATYESGFVIDKFPISRPNLTFSTLTVSNMSPEDSSIYLCSVESGGEYGYTFGSGTRLTVV.

The chain is built from TRBV6-5 and TRBJ2-1, with TRBD2 identical over 9 bases. The V gene end was trimmed by 7 bases and the J gene end by 4 bases; junction bases not matched to a gene: 5. From germline, CDR1 is MNHEY and CDR2 SVGAGI. This CDR3 contains 14 residues. CDR3 coding DNA: TGTGCCAGCACAGGGCGGGGGGGGTACAATGAGCAGTTCTTC. It codes for CASTGRGGYNEQFF.

The J gene is TRBJ2-1, the V gene TRBV9; 11 nucleotides align to TRBD2. V dropped 1 base and J dropped 6; count of bases not matched to a gene: 3. The CDR3 is 15 amino acids. Germline loops: CDR1 SGDLS, CDR2 YYNGEE. CDR3 in amino acids: CASSVFGLAGNEQFF. For the CDR3, the DNA is TGTGCCAGCAGCGTATTTGGACTAGCGGGCAATGAGCAGTTCTTC.